This is a list of T cell receptor beta chains from one sample in a study of blood T cell repertoires in COVID-19. Libraries were prepared by immunoSEQ multiplex PCR; TCRdb keeps only in-frame clonotypes and omits some of them. The repertoire holds about 140,000 clones, 75% to 90% seen once, with over 9% in the top ten. The sample comprised PBMCs or T cells enriched from blood (not recorded which). These receptor sequences come from a man aged 55 to 70 who had recovered from COVID-19. Both conserved end residues are part of each CDR3. A D gene is named only where the DNA matches it firmly. Some rows mark clone size as missing; the rest say once, few, many or name a class of expanded clone.

j_gene: TRBJ2-7; abundance: once; v_gene: TRBV7-8; d_gene: TRBD2; CDR3aa: CASSLEGGRVAEQYF; CDR3nt: TGTGCCAGCAGCTTAGAGGGCGGGAGAGTCGCCGAGCAGTACTTC
j_gene: TRBJ2-1; abundance: -; v_gene: TRBV28; d_gene: TRBD2; CDR3aa: CASRPGLAGVGEQFF; CDR3nt: TGTGCCAGCAGACCGGGACTAGCGGGAGTCGGTGAGCAGTTCTTC
j_gene: TRBJ1-5; abundance: -; v_gene: TRBV19; d_gene: -; CDR3aa: CASSTGHYSNQPQHF; CDR3nt: TGTGCCAGTAGTACCGGACATTATAGCAATCAGCCCCAGCATTTT
j_gene: TRBJ2-3; abundance: once; v_gene: TRBV10-2; d_gene: TRBD2; CDR3aa: CASGEEREEGYF; CDR3nt: TGCGCCAGCGGGGAGGAGCGGGAGGAGGGGTATTTT
j_gene: TRBJ2-5; abundance: -; v_gene: TRBV2; d_gene: -; CDR3aa: CASSLEQRGTQYF; CDR3nt: TGTGCCAGCAGCCTCGAGCAGAGAGGGACCCAGTACTTC
j_gene: TRBJ2-1; abundance: -; v_gene: TRBV7-3; d_gene: TRBD1; CDR3aa: CASSPQGQGAYNEQFF; CDR3nt: TGTGCCAGCAGCCCCCAAGGACAGGGGGCCTACAATGAGCAGTTCTTC
j_gene: TRBJ2-3; abundance: -; v_gene: TRBV28; d_gene: TRBD1; CDR3aa: CASSSGQDTDTQYF; CDR3nt: TGTGCCAGCAGTTCCGGACAGGACACAGATACGCAGTATTTT
j_gene: TRBJ1-3; abundance: -; v_gene: TRBV7-9; d_gene: TRBD1; CDR3aa: CASSPRGSGNTIYF; CDR3nt: TGTGCCAGCAGCCCCAGGGGGTCTGGAAACACCATATATTTT
j_gene: TRBJ2-3; abundance: -; v_gene: TRBV5-4; d_gene: -; CDR3aa: CASSLGGVSTDTQYF; CDR3nt: TGTGCCAGCAGCTTGGGGGGGGTTAGCACAGATACGCAGTATTTT
j_gene: TRBJ1-6; abundance: -; v_gene: TRBV11-2; d_gene: TRBD1; CDR3aa: CASSLVQGHSPLHF; CDR3nt: TGTGCCAGCAGCTTAGTACAGGGGCATTCACCCCTCCACTTT
j_gene: TRBJ1-5; abundance: -; v_gene: TRBV18; d_gene: -; CDR3aa: CASSPDRIPQPQHF; CDR3nt: TGTGCCAGCTCACCCGACAGGATACCTCAGCCCCAGCATTTT
j_gene: TRBJ1-1; abundance: -; v_gene: TRBV6-5; d_gene: -; CDR3aa: CASSRLTENTEAFF; CDR3nt: TGTGCCAGCAGTCGCCTCACTGAGAACACTGAAGCTTTCTTT
j_gene: TRBJ1-1; abundance: -; v_gene: TRBV5-1; d_gene: TRBD1; CDR3aa: CASSVSGQGAGAFF; CDR3nt: TGCGCCAGCAGCGTCTCGGGACAGGGGGCAGGAGCTTTCTTT
j_gene: TRBJ2-3; abundance: -; v_gene: TRBV14; d_gene: -; CDR3aa: CASSRERTGEEADTQYF; CDR3nt: TGTGCCAGCAGCCGAGAAAGAACAGGTGAAGAGGCAGATACGCAGTATTTT
j_gene: TRBJ2-5; abundance: -; v_gene: TRBV7-8; d_gene: TRBD1; CDR3aa: CASSLRRGQETQYF; CDR3nt: TGTGCCAGCAGCTTGCGCAGGGGGCAAGAGACCCAGTACTTC
j_gene: TRBJ2-7; abundance: -; v_gene: TRBV10-1; d_gene: TRBD1; CDR3aa: CASSVGQVPYEQYF; CDR3nt: TGCGCCAGCAGTGTGGGACAGGTCCCCTACGAGCAGTACTTC
j_gene: TRBJ1-2; abundance: -; v_gene: TRBV30; d_gene: -; CDR3aa: CAWSATSGTPDGYTF; CDR3nt: TGTGCCTGGAGTGCTACATCCGGGACTCCGGATGGCTACACCTTC
j_gene: TRBJ2-7; abundance: -; v_gene: TRBV4-1; d_gene: TRBD2; CDR3aa: CASSPMTSGLEVYEQYF; CDR3nt: TGCGCCAGCAGCCCAATGACTAGCGGGTTGGAAGTATACGAGCAGTACTTC
j_gene: TRBJ1-6; abundance: -; v_gene: TRBV6-1; d_gene: TRBD1; CDR3aa: CASSERAGGRHSPLHF; CDR3nt: TGTGCCAGCAGTGAACGGGCAGGGGGTAGGCATTCACCCCTCCACTTT
j_gene: TRBJ2-1; abundance: -; v_gene: TRBV28; d_gene: -; CDR3aa: CASRPAYNEQFF; CDR3nt: TGTGCCAGCAGGCCAGCCTACAATGAGCAGTTCTTC
j_gene: TRBJ2-2; abundance: -; v_gene: TRBV16; d_gene: -; CDR3aa: CASSQWERRSTGELFF; CDR3nt: TGTGCCAGCAGCCAATGGGAGCGACGGAGCACCGGGGAGCTGTTTTTT
j_gene: TRBJ1-1; abundance: -; v_gene: TRBV5-1; d_gene: TRBD1; CDR3aa: CASSRTGRGAEAFF; CDR3nt: TGCGCCAGCAGCAGGACAGGCCGCGGGGCTGAAGCTTTCTTT
j_gene: TRBJ2-3; abundance: -; v_gene: TRBV11-2; d_gene: TRBD2; CDR3aa: CASSLPQRLAGRSDTQYF; CDR3nt: TGTGCCAGCAGCTTACCACAAAGACTAGCGGGGAGGTCAGATACGCAGTATTTT
j_gene: TRBJ2-3; abundance: -; v_gene: TRBV28; d_gene: -; CDR3aa: CASSSVVDTDTQYF; CDR3nt: TGTGCCAGCAGTTCAGTCGTCGACACAGATACGCAGTATTTT
j_gene: TRBJ2-7; abundance: few; v_gene: TRBV18; d_gene: TRBD2; CDR3aa: CASSGSGSSYEQYF; CDR3nt: TGTGCCAGCTCCGGTAGCGGGAGCTCCTACGAGCAGTACTTC
j_gene: TRBJ1-1; abundance: -; v_gene: TRBV29-1; d_gene: -; CDR3aa: CSVDITEAFF; CDR3nt: TGCAGCGTTGATATTACTGAAGCTTTCTTT
j_gene: TRBJ2-2; abundance: -; v_gene: TRBV18; d_gene: -; CDR3aa: CASSPQGIGELFF; CDR3nt: TGTGCCAGCTCACCACAGGGGATCGGGGAGCTGTTTTTT
j_gene: TRBJ1-1; abundance: -; v_gene: TRBV14; d_gene: -; CDR3aa: CARTLDSNSTEAFF; CDR3nt: TGTGCCAGAACACTGGACAGTAACAGCACTGAAGCTTTCTTT
j_gene: TRBJ2-1; abundance: few; v_gene: TRBV3-1/TRBV3-2; d_gene: -; CDR3aa: CASSQRADYYSYNEQFF; CDR3nt: TGTGCCAGCAGCCAACGGGCGGACTACTACTCCTACAATGAGCAGTTCTTC
j_gene: TRBJ2-1; abundance: -; v_gene: TRBV4-2; d_gene: -; CDR3aa: CASSQDRASGQNEQFF; CDR3nt: TGTGCCAGCAGCCAGGATCGCGCGTCAGGTCAAAATGAGCAGTTCTTC
j_gene: TRBJ2-1; abundance: -; v_gene: TRBV5-1; d_gene: -; CDR3aa: CASSLAPGLVNEQFF; CDR3nt: TGCGCCAGCAGCTTGGCCCCAGGGTTGGTCAATGAGCAGTTCTTC
j_gene: TRBJ2-3; abundance: -; v_gene: TRBV2; d_gene: TRBD1; CDR3aa: CASTRYGTGIGTQYF; CDR3nt: TGTGCCAGCACTCGCTACGGGACAGGGATCGGAACGCAGTATTTT
j_gene: TRBJ2-2; abundance: -; v_gene: TRBV3-1/TRBV3-2; d_gene: TRBD1; CDR3aa: CASSRSGTGKIGELFF; CDR3nt: TGTGCCAGCAGCCGGTCCGGGACAGGGAAGATCGGGGAGCTGTTTTTT
j_gene: TRBJ1-1; abundance: -; v_gene: TRBV10-3; d_gene: -; CDR3aa: CAISESQINTEAFF; CDR3nt: TGTGCCATCAGTGAGTCGCAGATAAACACTGAAGCTTTCTTT
j_gene: TRBJ1-1; abundance: -; v_gene: TRBV9; d_gene: -; CDR3aa: CASSADGMNTEAFF; CDR3nt: TGTGCCAGCAGCGCGGACGGGATGAACACTGAAGCTTTCTTT
j_gene: TRBJ2-1; abundance: -; v_gene: TRBV5-4; d_gene: TRBD2; CDR3aa: CASSLDLAGGEQFF; CDR3nt: TGTGCCAGCAGCTTGGATCTAGCGGGAGGTGAGCAGTTCTTC
j_gene: TRBJ1-4; abundance: -; v_gene: TRBV5-1; d_gene: -; CDR3aa: CASSLVSGLNEKLFF; CDR3nt: TGCGCCAGCAGCTTGGTGTCGGGTTTAAATGAAAAACTGTTTTTT
j_gene: TRBJ1-4; abundance: few; v_gene: TRBV3-1/TRBV3-2; d_gene: -; CDR3aa: CASSPMGAEKLFF; CDR3nt: TGTGCCAGCAGCCCCATGGGGGCGGAAAAACTGTTTTTT
j_gene: TRBJ2-1; abundance: -; v_gene: TRBV6-5; d_gene: TRBD2; CDR3aa: CASRREGGRVNEQFF; CDR3nt: TGTGCCAGCAGGAGGGAGGGAGGGCGGGTAAATGAGCAGTTCTTC
j_gene: TRBJ1-2; abundance: -; v_gene: TRBV16; d_gene: -; CDR3aa: CASRKDSMINYGYTF; CDR3nt: TGTGCCAGCCGCAAGGACAGTATGATTAACTATGGCTACACCTTC
j_gene: TRBJ1-5; abundance: few; v_gene: TRBV6-5; d_gene: -; CDR3aa: CASSLSGSNQPQHF; CDR3nt: TGTGCCAGCAGTTTATCAGGGTCCAATCAGCCCCAGCATTTT
j_gene: TRBJ1-6; abundance: -; v_gene: TRBV6-5; d_gene: TRBD1; CDR3aa: CATSPGQGNSPLHF; CDR3nt: TGTGCCACTTCGCCGGGACAGGGTAACTCACCCCTCCACTTT
j_gene: TRBJ1-3; abundance: once; v_gene: TRBV6-5; d_gene: TRBD1; CDR3aa: CASSQTGGSGNTIYF; CDR3nt: TGTGCCAGCAGTCAAACAGGGGGCTCCGGAAACACCATATATTTT
j_gene: TRBJ1-1; abundance: -; v_gene: TRBV29-1; d_gene: -; CDR3aa: CSGGGGPTEAFF; CDR3nt: TGCAGCGGTGGGGGAGGTCCCACTGAAGCTTTCTTT
j_gene: TRBJ1-4; abundance: -; v_gene: TRBV6-6; d_gene: -; CDR3aa: CASSYGQAEKLFF; CDR3nt: TGTGCCAGCAGTTACGGGCAGGCTGAAAAACTGTTTTTT
j_gene: TRBJ1-6; abundance: few; v_gene: TRBV2; d_gene: -; CDR3aa: CASSGGENSPLHF; CDR3nt: TGTGCCAGCAGTGGGGGAGAGAATTCACCCCTCCACTTT
j_gene: TRBJ1-6; abundance: -; v_gene: TRBV18; d_gene: -; CDR3aa: CASSRSAAALNNSPLHF; CDR3nt: TGTGCCAGCTCTCGTTCGGCAGCGGCTCTGAATAATTCACCCCTCCACTTT
j_gene: TRBJ1-1; abundance: -; v_gene: TRBV19; d_gene: -; CDR3aa: CASNGRGMNTEAFF; CDR3nt: TGTGCCAGTAATGGTAGGGGAATGAACACTGAAGCTTTCTTT
j_gene: TRBJ2-7; abundance: -; v_gene: TRBV7-8; d_gene: -; CDR3aa: CASSSAQGIHYEQYF; CDR3nt: TGTGCCAGCAGCTCCGCGCAGGGCATTCACTACGAGCAGTACTTC
j_gene: TRBJ1-2; abundance: -; v_gene: TRBV5-3; d_gene: -; CDR3aa: CARSRYFYGYTF; CDR3nt: TGTGCCAGAAGCCGCTATTTCTATGGCTACACCTTC
j_gene: TRBJ1-2; abundance: -; v_gene: TRBV3-1/TRBV3-2; d_gene: -; CDR3aa: CASSQDLRGTSHGYTF; CDR3nt: TGTGCCAGCAGCCAAGATCTCAGGGGTACGTCCCATGGCTACACCTTC
j_gene: TRBJ1-1; abundance: -; v_gene: TRBV28; d_gene: TRBD1; CDR3aa: CASTSLSRGPVTEAFF; CDR3nt: TGTGCCAGCACCTCACTTTCGAGGGGGCCAGTCACTGAAGCTTTCTTT